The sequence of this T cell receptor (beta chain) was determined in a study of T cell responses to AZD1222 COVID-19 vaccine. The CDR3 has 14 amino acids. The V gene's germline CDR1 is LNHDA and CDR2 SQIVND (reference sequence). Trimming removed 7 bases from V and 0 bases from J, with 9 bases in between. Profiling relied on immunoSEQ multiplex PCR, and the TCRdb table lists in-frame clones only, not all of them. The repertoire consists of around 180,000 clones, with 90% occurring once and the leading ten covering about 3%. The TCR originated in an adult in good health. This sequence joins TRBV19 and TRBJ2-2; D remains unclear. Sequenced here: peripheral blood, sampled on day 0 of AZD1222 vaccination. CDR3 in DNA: TGTGCCAGTAATGGGCTCCCGAACACCGGGGAGCTGTTTTTT. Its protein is CASNGLPNTGELFF.